What follows is one T cell receptor beta chain and its context. CDR3 length equals 14 residues. The V gene end was trimmed by 5 bases and the J gene end by 5 bases; junction bases not matched to a gene: 5. Germline V gene data show CDR1 as MNHGY and CDR2 as SAAAGT. The sample originates from a study of regulatory T cells in long-lasting Graves disease. Relying on iRepertoire HTBI primers and Arm-PCR of CDR3 regions, the team built TCR beta libraries. TCRdb passed the multiplex PCR reads through MiXCR, listing each CDR3 protein once. The data contain 560,000 or so distinct CDR3 sequences, roughly 16% of them singletons. As to time point: newly diagnosed GD, antithyroid drugs for less than 3 months. From PBMCs, RNA was extracted and then used to make the TCR library. This sample also appeared in a second study, on T cells in Graves' hyperthyroidism and ophthalmopathy. That report adds: Uncontrolled infection, other autoimmune disease, pregnancy or lactation led to exclusion. Using the HTBI primer set, a first-round RT-PCR was run on the TCR CDR3.

The starting material was peripheral blood mononuclear cells (PBMCs), obtained at new diagnosis, from a patient treated with antithyroid drugs. The TCR comes from a man between 18 and 35 years old with Graves disease. The chain has TRBV6-8 and TRBJ2-1, with 8 nucleotides matching TRBD1. The CDR3 is CASSRQTGDNEQFF. The CDR3 DNA is TGTGCCAGCAGTAGACAGACAGGGGACAATGAGCAGTTCTTC.